This T cell receptor beta chain was sequenced in a study of response to subunit inactivated influenza vaccine. Study outcomes and limitations: Authors proposed each seasonal influenza vaccination draws in few new T cells.

In TCRdb, the RT-PCR reads were re-called with MiXCR into one record per CDR3 protein. The sample consists of 500,000 to 600,000 distinct CDR3 sequences, over 10% of them appearing once. This clonotype was counted a few times. What it recognizes is unknown. This CDR3 is 15 amino acids long. The ends were cut back, 0 bases at V and 8 bases at J, with 13 bases in the middle. The chain uses TRBV12-3 or TRBV12-4 and TRBJ2-2; no reliable D call. This clonotype was sampled from a middle-aged man who received an inactivated influenza vaccine. Source: PBMCs from blood, taken 45 days after vaccination. CDR3 residues: CASSLASVGMGELFF. In nucleotides, the CDR3 is TGTGCCAGCAGTTTAGCGTCAGTTGGGATGGGGGAGCTGTTTTTT.